The 12 T cell receptor beta chains below come from one sample, sequenced in a study of T cell clonotyping in hematopoietic cell transplantation. Clones were sequenced by immunoSEQ multiplex PCR, and TCRdb holds only the in-frame ones, with some missing. The data contain 15,000 to 20,000 clones, approximately 57% of them seen just once; the ten biggest clones take up 10% to 15%. Here the sequenced sample was PBMCs, taken 30 days after allogeneic stem cell transplant. These TCRs come from a male patient in his fifties who had an allogeneic stem cell transplant from an unrelated donor, so T cells may come from the graft donor. Some clones in this sample may be carry-over from other donors' samples.

This chain connects TRBV4-1 to TRBJ1-2; 9 bases line up with TRBD1. The CDR3 loop spans 17 amino acids. Germline lookup yields CDR1 MGHRA and CDR2 YSYEKL. J was trimmed by 2 bases and V by 4 bases; bases with no gene match: 11. CDR3 protein: CASSLGIRDRVNYGYTF. The CDR3 DNA reads as TGCGCCAGCAGCCTAGGTATACGGGACAGGGTCAACTATGGCTACACCTTC.

The chain carries TRBV6-1 and TRBJ1-1; maybe TRBD1 (5 bases). The CDR3 extends over 16 amino acids. Deletions cut 1 base from V and 1 base from J, with 13 bases between. The germline V gene encodes CDR1 MNHNS and CDR2 SASEGT. The CDR3 region has the DNA TGTGCCAGCAGTGAAGGTCTGGGGCGGAAGAACACTGAAGCTTTCTTT. Protein product: CASSEGLGRKNTEAFF.

J is TRBJ1-4 and V is TRBV30, with 8 nucleotides matching TRBD1. V was clipped by 3 bases and J by 8 bases; unmatched bases: 11. Germline V gives CDR1 GTSNPN, CDR2 SVGIG (reference sequence). The CDR3 contains 15 residues. The CDR3 loop reads CAWSVLGTGVEKLFF. CDR3 bases: TGTGCCTGGAGCGTGCTCGGGACAGGAGTCGAAAAACTGTTTTTT.

The chain couples TRBV6-1 to TRBJ1-2; D might be TRBD1 (5 bases). The CDR3 sequence is 13 residues long. CDR1 and CDR2 (germline): MNHNS, SASEGT. Trimming left V 6 bases short and J 6 bases short, with 14 bases between. Written as DNA, the CDR3 is TGTGCCAGCAGGCGCGACAGATGGGATGGCTACACCTTC. It yields the protein CASRRDRWDGYTF.

This clone has just a few counts. V usage is TRBV30 and J usage is TRBJ1-5; 10 bases fit TRBD1. The CDR3 has 15 amino acids. Germline V lookup: CDR1 GTSNPN, CDR2 SVGIG (reference sequence). The trim removed 1 base at V and 7 bases at J, leaving 7 bases unmatched. CDR3 residues: CAWSARQGAGQPQHF. CDR3 DNA: TGTGCCTGGAGTGCCCGACAGGGGGCCGGGCAGCCCCAGCATTTT.

The chain couples TRBV7-9 to TRBJ1-5, with D unresolved. Germline CDR1 and CDR2: SEHNR and FQNEAQ (reference sequence). The CDR3 has 14 amino acids. Trimming shortened V by 5 bases and J by 5 bases, and 13 bases separated the two germline ends. The CDR3 protein is CASSPRGGDQPQHF. CDR3 in DNA: TGTGCCAGCAGCCCTCGGGGAGGTGATCAGCCCCAGCATTTT.

The rearrangement uses TRBV19 and TRBJ1-2; D is perhaps TRBD1 (6 bases). This CDR3 has 15 amino acids. V gave up 3 bases and J gave up 4 bases, with 15 bases separating them. CDR1 is LNHDA and CDR2 is SQIVND in the germline V gene (reference sequence). The CDR3 loop reads CASSISGDAVYGYTF. In DNA form, the CDR3 reads TGTGCCAGTAGTATTTCAGGGGACGCGGTCTATGGCTACACCTTC.

This clone showed up just once. The rearrangement joins TRBV9 to TRBJ1-5; D is uncertain. The CDR3 is made up of 13 amino acids. Trimming took off 4 bases at V and 6 bases at J, with 11 bases between the two ends. The germline V gene has CDR1 SGDLS and CDR2 YYNGEE. CDR3 amino acids: CASSRNSGQPQHF. DNA for the CDR3: TGTGCCAGCAGCCGAAATTCGGGTCAGCCCCAGCATTTT.

The V gene is TRBV30, the J gene TRBJ2-2; perhaps D is TRBD1 or TRBD2 (5 bases each). This CDR3 comprises 13 residues. The V end lost 3 bases, the J end lost 6 bases, and 11 bases lay between the germline ends. Germline loops: CDR1 GTSNPN, CDR2 SVGIG (reference sequence). The CDR3 region is CAWSIGGSGELFF. CDR3 nucleotides: TGTGCCTGGAGCATTGGGGGATCCGGGGAGCTGTTTTTT.

This rearrangement joins TRBV5-6 to TRBJ2-7; TRBD1 is a possible D gene (5 bases). Per the germline V gene, CDR1 is SGHDT and CDR2 is YYEEEE. Trimming stripped 1 base from V and 3 bases from J, with 11 bases between. The CDR3 contains 14 residues. In DNA form, the CDR3 reads TGTGCCAGCAGCTTGCTGGTTCAGGGCTACGAGCAGTACTTC. Amino acids: CASSLLVQGYEQYF.

This clone occurred a few times. The chain recombines TRBV6-5 with TRBJ1-2, with D perhaps TRBD1 (6 bases). This CDR3 contains 14 residues. V gave up 6 bases and J gave up 1 base, with 12 bases separating them. The V gene's germline CDR1 is MNHEY and CDR2 SVGAGI. The CDR3 loop reads CASRQGRGNYGYTF. The CDR3 nucleotides read TGTGCCAGCAGGCAGGGGAGGGGTAACTATGGCTACACCTTC.

About this clone: The same CDR3 is also encoded by other DNA sequences in this sample. The chain couples TRBV30 to TRBJ1-1; the D is unclear. V gave up 2 bases and J gave up 5 bases, with 9 bases separating them. The CDR3 spans 12 residues. CDR1 and CDR2 from the germline V gene are GTSNPN and SVGIG (reference sequence). DNA of the CDR3: TGTGCCTGGAGTCCGGGGAGGACTGAAGCTTTCTTT. This encodes CAWSPGRTEAFF.